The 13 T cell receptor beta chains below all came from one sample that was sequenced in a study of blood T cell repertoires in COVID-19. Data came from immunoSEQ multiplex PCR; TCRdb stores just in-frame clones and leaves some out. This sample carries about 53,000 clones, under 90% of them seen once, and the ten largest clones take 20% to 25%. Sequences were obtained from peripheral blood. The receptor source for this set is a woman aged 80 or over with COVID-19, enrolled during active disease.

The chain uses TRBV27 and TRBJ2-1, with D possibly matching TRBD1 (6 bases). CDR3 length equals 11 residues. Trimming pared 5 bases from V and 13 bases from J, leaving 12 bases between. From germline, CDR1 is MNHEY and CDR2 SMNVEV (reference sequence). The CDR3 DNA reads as TGTGCCAGCAGTCAGGGGTACCCTCAGTTCTTC. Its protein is CASSQGYPQFF.

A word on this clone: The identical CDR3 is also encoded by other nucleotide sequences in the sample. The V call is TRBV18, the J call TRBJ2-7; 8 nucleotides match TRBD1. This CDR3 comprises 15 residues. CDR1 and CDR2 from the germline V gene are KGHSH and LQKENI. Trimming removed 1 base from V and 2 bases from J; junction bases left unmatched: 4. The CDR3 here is CASSPQAGGPYEQYF. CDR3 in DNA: TGTGCCAGCTCACCACAAGCAGGGGGCCCCTACGAGCAGTACTTC.

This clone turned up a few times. CDR3 nucleotide sequence: TGTGCCAGCAGTTTTCAGGGGAGCTCCTACGAGCAGTACTTC. Its protein product is CASSFQGSSYEQYF. The V and J genes are TRBV27 and TRBJ2-7; tentatively, D is TRBD1 (6 bases). Trimming stripped 3 bases from V and 0 bases from J, with 9 bases between. CDR1 and CDR2 (germline): MNHEY, SMNVEV (reference sequence). The CDR3 runs 14 residues.

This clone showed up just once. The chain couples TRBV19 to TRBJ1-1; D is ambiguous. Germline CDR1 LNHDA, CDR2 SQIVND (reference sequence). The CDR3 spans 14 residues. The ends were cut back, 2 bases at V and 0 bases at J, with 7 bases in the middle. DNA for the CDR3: TGTGCCAGTAGTATAACCGGTGTGAACACTGAAGCTTTCTTT. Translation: CASSITGVNTEAFF.

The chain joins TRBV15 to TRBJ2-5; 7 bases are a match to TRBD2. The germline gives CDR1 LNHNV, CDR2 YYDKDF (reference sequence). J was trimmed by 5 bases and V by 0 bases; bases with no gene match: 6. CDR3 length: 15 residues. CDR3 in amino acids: CATSRDVGGRETQYF. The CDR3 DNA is TGTGCCACCAGCAGAGATGTGGGAGGGAGGGAGACCCAGTACTTC.

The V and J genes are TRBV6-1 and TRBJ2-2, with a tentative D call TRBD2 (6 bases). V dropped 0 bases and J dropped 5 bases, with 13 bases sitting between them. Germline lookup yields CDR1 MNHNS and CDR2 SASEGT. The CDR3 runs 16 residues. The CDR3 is CASSEALSGRTGELFF. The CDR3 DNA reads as TGTGCCAGCAGTGAAGCGCTAAGCGGGCGGACCGGGGAGCTGTTTTTT.

As DNA, the CDR3 is TGTGCCAGCAGCTTCGGTCCGTCCAACACCGGGGAGCTGTTTTTT. Amino acids: CASSFGPSNTGELFF. The chain employs TRBV7-3 and TRBJ2-2; D unresolved. Trimming pared 3 bases from V and 2 bases from J, leaving 10 bases between. CDR3 length: 15 amino acids. The V gene's germline CDR1 is SGHTA and CDR2 FQGTGA.

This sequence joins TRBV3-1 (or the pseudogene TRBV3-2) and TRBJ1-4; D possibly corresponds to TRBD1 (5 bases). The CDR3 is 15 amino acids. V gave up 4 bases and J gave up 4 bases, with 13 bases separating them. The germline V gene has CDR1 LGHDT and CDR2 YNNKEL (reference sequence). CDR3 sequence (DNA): TGTGCCAGCAGCCGAGACGGGACTCATAATGAAAAACTGTTTTTT. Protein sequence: CASSRDGTHNEKLFF.

CDR3 nucleotides: TGTGCCAGCAGCTTCGGACTTAACACCGGGGAGCTGTTTTTT. Its translation is CASSFGLNTGELFF. The chain links TRBV7-9 to TRBJ2-2; tentative D call: TRBD2 (5 bases). The V gene lost 3 bases and the J gene lost 2 bases, with 7 bases spanning the gap. The germline CDR1 and CDR2 sequences are SEHNR and FQNEAQ (reference sequence). The length of the CDR3 is 14 residues.

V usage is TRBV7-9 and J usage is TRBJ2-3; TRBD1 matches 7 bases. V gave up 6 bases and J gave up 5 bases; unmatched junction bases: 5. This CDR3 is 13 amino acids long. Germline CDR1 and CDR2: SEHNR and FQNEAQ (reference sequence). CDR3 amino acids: CASRGTAQDTQYF. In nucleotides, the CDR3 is TGTGCCAGCAGAGGGACAGCACAAGATACGCAGTATTTT.

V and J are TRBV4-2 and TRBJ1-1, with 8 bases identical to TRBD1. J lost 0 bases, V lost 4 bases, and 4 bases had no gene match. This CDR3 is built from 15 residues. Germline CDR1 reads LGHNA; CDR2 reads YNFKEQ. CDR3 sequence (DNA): TGTGCCAGCAGCCTTACAGGGGGAATGAACACTGAAGCTTTCTTT. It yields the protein CASSLTGGMNTEAFF.

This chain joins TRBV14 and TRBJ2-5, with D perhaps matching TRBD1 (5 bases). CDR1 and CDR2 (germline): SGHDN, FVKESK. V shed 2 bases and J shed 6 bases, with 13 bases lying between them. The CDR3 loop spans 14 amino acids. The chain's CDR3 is CASSQFVTVKTQYF. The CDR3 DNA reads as TGTGCCAGCAGCCAATTCGTGACAGTCAAGACCCAGTACTTC.

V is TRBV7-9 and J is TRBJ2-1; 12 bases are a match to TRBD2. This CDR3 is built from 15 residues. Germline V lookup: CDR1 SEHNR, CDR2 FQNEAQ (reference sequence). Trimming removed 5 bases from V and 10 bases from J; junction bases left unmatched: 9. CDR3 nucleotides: TGTGCCAGCAGCCCGACCGGGACTAGCGGGCTAGAGCAGTTCTTC. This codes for CASSPTGTSGLEQFF.